This T cell receptor beta chain was captured in a study of cytomegalovirus exposure and HLA in healthy donors. Study conclusions and caveats: When presence/absence was analysed, sequencing depth was taken to be roughly uniform across donors. Follow-up analysis later connected one missense variant in DCLRE1C with trimming of TCR beta V- and J-genes.

About this clone: What it recognizes is unknown.

60 Vbeta and 13 Jbeta primers were used in PCR. The assay was immunoSEQ multiplex PCR, and TCRdb's table has in-frame clones only and misses some. This sample carries roughly 170,000 clones, roughly 80% of them seen once, and the ten largest clones take about 1%. The germline V gene encodes CDR1 DFQATT and CDR2 SNEGSKA (reference sequence). This CDR3 is built from 9 residues. V is TRBV20-1 and J is TRBJ1-2, with no clear D. What was sequenced was PBMCs. This clonotype was obtained from a man aged 25-40 years in good health and CMV-seronegative. This CDR3 reads CTPTGSYTF. The CDR3 DNA reads as TGCACTCCGACCGGGAGCTACACCTTC.